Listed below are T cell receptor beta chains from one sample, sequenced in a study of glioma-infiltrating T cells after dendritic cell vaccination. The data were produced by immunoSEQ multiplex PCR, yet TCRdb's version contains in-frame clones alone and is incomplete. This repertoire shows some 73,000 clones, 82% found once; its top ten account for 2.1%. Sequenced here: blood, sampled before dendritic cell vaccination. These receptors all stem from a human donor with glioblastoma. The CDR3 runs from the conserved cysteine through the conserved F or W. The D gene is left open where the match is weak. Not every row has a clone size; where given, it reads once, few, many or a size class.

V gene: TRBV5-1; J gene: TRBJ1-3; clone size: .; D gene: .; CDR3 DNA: TGCGCCAGCAGCGGAGACAGCATCTCTGGAAACACCATATATTTT; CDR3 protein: CASSGDSISGNTIYF
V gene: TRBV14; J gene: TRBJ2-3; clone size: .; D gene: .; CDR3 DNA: TGTGCCAGCAGCCGCGGGGCTAGCACAGATACGCAGTATTTT; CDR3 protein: CASSRGASTDTQYF
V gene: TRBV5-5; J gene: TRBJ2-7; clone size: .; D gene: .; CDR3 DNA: TGCGACGAGGAGGCTCGGTGCTACGAGCAGTACTTC; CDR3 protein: CDEEARCYEQYF
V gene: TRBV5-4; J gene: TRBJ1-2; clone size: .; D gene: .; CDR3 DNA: TGTGCCAGCAGCTTGACAGAACTTTATGGCTACACCTTC; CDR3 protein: CASSLTELYGYTF
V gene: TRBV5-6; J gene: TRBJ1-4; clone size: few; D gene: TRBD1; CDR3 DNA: TGTGCCAGCAGCCTTCGGACAGGGCTTGGCGAAAAACTGTTTTTT; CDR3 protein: CASSLRTGLGEKLFF
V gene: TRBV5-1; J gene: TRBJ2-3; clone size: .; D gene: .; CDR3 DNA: TGCGCCAGCAGCTTGGCCAAATTGCCCACGGGAGCAGATACGCAGTATTTT; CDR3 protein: CASSLAKLPTGADTQYF
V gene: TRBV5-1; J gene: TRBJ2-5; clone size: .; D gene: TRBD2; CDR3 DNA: TGCGCCAGCAGCGTCGGGACTAGCGGGGGCGGAGAGACCCAGTACTTC; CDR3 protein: CASSVGTSGGGETQYF
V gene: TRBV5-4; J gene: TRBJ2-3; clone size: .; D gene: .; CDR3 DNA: TGTGCCAGCAGCTTGGTGGAGTTGGGTGCCTCTGCAGATACGCAGTATTTT; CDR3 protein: CASSLVELGASADTQYF
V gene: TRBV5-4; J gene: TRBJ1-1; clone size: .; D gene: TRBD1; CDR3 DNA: TGTGCCAGCAGCTTGCCCGGGACAGGTGAAGCTTTCTTT; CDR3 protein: CASSLPGTGEAFF
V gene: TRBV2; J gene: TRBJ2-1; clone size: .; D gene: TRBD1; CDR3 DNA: TGCGCCAGCAGTCGATTGACAGGGTACAATGAGCAGTTCTTC; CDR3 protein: CASSRLTGYNEQFF
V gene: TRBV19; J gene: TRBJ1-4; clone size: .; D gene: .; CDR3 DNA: TGTGCCACCAAACATCCCCGGGGTACGGCTAATGAAAAACTGTTTTTT; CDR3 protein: CATKHPRGTANEKLFF
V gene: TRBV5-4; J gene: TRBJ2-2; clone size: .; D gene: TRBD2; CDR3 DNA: TGTGCCAGCAGCGGCGCGGCGAGCGGGGTGCCAACCGGGGAGCTGTTTTTT; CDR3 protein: CASSGAASGVPTGELFF
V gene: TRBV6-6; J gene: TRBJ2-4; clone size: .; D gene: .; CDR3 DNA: TGTGCCAGCAGCGTCACCACGGAGGATAACATTCAGTACTTC; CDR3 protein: CASSVTTEDNIQYF
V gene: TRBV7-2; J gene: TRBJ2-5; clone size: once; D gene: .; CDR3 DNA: TGTGCCAGCAGCTTAGGGCCTAGCCGGGGGACCCAGTACTTC; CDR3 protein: CASSLGPSRGTQYF
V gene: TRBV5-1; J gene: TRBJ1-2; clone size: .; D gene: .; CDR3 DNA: TGCGCCAGCAGCTTGGGGGCGAAAGCTAACTATGGCTACACCTTC; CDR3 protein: CASSLGAKANYGYTF
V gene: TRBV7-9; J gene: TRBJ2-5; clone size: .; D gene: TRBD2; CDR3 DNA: TGTGCCAGCAGCTTAGTCAAAACTAGCGGGGGTACGGGGGAGACCCAGTACTTC; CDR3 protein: CASSLVKTSGGTGETQYF
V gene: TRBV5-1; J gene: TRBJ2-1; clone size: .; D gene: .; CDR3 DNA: TGCGCCAGCAGCTTTGGAGGGGGGGCGGATGAGCAGTTCTTC; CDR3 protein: CASSFGGGADEQFF
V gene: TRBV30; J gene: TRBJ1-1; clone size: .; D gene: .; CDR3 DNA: TGTGCCTGGAGTCTATGGCGGGGGCGAAGGAACACTGAAGCTTTCTTT; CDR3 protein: CAWSLWRGRRNTEAFF
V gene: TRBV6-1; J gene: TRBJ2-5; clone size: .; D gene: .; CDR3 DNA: TGTGCCATCCAGGGGCTTGGCCCGCAAGAGACCCAGTACTTC; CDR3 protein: CAIQGLGPQETQYF
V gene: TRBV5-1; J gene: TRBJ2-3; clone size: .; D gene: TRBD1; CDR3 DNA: TGCGCCAGCAGCGCGCCGACAGGGGGCCGCACAGATACGCAGTATTTT; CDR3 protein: CASSAPTGGRTDTQYF
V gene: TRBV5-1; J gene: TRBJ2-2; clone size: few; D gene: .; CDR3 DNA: TGCGCCAGCAGTCCCAGAGGGAACACCGGGGAGCTGTTTTTT; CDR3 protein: CASSPRGNTGELFF
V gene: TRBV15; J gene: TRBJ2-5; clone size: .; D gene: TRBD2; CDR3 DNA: TGTGCCACCAGCGCACCATGGACTAGCGGGGAGGATGAGACCCAGTACTTC; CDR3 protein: CATSAPWTSGEDETQYF
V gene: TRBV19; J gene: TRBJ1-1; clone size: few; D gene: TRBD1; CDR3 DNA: TGTGCCAGTAGTATAGGGGGGACAGGCCACACTGAAGCTTTCTTT; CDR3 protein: CASSIGGTGHTEAFF
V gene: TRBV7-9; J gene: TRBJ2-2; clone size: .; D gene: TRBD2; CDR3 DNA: TGTGCCAGCAGCTGGACGGGATCTAGCGGGAACACCGGGGAGCTGTTTTTT; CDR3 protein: CASSWTGSSGNTGELFF
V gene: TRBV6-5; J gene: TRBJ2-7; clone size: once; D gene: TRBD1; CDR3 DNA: TGTGCCAGCAGTTACTCGATGGGACAGGGGGCCCTCGAGCAGTACTTC; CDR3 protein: CASSYSMGQGALEQYF
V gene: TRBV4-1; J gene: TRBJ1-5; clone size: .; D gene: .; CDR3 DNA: TGCGCCAGCAGCCAAGTGCGGGGGCGGGAGGGCAATCAGCCCCAGCATTTT; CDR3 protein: CASSQVRGREGNQPQHF
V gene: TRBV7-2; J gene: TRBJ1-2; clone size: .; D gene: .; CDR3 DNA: TGTGCCAGCACCGGGAGGTGGAATGGCTACACCTTC; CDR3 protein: CASTGRWNGYTF
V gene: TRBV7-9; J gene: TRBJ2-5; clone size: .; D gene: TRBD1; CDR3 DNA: TGTGCCAGCAGCTATGGGACAGAACAAGAGACCCAGTACTTC; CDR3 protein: CASSYGTEQETQYF
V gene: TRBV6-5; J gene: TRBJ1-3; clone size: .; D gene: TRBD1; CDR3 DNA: TGTGCCAGCAGTTATTGGGCAGGGACAGACACCATATATTTT; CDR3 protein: CASSYWAGTDTIYF
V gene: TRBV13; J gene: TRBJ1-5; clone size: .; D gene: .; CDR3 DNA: TGTGCCAGCAGCTTAGGGGCGGACTATAGCAATCAGCCCCAGCATTTT; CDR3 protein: CASSLGADYSNQPQHF
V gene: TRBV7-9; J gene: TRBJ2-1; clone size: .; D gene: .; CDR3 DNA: TGTGCCAGCAGCACTGTCGGGAGCGGCGCTTACAATGAGCAGTTCTTC; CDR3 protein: CASSTVGSGAYNEQFF
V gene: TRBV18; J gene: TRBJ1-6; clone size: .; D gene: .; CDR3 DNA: TGTGCCAGCTCACCACCGGAGGGAGGCTCACCCCTCCACTTT; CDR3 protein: CASSPPEGGSPLHF
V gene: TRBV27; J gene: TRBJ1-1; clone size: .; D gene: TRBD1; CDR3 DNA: TGTGCCAGCAGTAAGGGACAGGGACTTTGGACTGAAGCTTTCTTT; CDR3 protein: CASSKGQGLWTEAFF
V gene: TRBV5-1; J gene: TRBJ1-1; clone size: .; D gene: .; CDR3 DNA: TGCGCCAGCAGTATACAGGAAAACACTGAAGCTTTCTTT; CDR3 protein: CASSIQENTEAFF
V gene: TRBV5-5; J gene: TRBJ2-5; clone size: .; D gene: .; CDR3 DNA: TGTGCCAGCAGCTTAGGAGGGGACCAAAGGAACATCCAGTACTTC; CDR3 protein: CASSLGGDQRNIQYF
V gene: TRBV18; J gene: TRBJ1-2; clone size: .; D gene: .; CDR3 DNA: TGTGCCAGCTCGTCCTCCTATGGCTACACCTTC; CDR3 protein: CASSSSYGYTF
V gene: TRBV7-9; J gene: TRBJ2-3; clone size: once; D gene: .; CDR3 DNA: TGTGCCAGCAGCTTGGAACAGAGTACAGATACGCAGTATTTT; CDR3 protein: CASSLEQSTDTQYF
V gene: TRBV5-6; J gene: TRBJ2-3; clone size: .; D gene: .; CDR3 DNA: TGTGCCAGCAGCTTGCGGGCTAGCGCGTACACAGATACGCAGTATTTT; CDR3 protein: CASSLRASAYTDTQYF
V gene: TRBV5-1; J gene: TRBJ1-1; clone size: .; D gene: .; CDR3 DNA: TGCGCCAGCAGCTTGGGTGAGGGCGGTACTGAAGCTTTCTTT; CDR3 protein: CASSLGEGGTEAFF
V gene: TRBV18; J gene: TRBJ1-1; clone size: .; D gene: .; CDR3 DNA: TGTGCCAGCTCATTGGGGGGTTCCACTGAAGCTTTCTTT; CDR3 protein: CASSLGGSTEAFF
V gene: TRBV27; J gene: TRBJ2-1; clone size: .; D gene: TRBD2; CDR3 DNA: TGTGCCAGCAGTTGGTCTAGCGGGGCCCTTAAGGAGCAGTTCTTC; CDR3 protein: CASSWSSGALKEQFF
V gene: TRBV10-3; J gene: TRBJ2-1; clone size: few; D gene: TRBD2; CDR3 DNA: TGTGCCATCAGTATAGCGGGAACCTACAATGAGCAGTTCTTC; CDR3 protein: CAISIAGTYNEQFF
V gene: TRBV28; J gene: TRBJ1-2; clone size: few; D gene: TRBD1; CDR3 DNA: TGTGCCAGCAGTGTCCGGAGGGGGCGGGACTATGGCTACACCTTC; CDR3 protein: CASSVRRGRDYGYTF
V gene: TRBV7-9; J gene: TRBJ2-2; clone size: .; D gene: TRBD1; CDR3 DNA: TGTGCCAGCAGCTTCCGGACAGGCGCTGGGGAGCTGTTTTTT; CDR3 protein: CASSFRTGAGELFF